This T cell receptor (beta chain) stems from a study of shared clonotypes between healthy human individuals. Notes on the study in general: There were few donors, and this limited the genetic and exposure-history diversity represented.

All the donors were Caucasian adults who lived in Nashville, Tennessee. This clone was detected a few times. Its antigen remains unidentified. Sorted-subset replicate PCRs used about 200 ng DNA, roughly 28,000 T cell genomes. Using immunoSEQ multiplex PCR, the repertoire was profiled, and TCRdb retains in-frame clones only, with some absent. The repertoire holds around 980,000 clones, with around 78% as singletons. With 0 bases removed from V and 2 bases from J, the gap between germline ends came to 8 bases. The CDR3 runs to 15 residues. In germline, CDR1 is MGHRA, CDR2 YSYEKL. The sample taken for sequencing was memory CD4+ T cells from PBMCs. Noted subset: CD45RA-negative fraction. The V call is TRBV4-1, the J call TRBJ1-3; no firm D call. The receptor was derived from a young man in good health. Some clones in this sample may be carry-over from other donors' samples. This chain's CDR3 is CASSQDTHTGNTIYF. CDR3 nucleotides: TGCGCCAGCAGCCAAGATACTCACACTGGAAACACCATATATTTT.